This T cell receptor beta chain was identified during a study of blood T cell repertoires in COVID-19. Whole-study context: Collection of acute and convalescent COVID-19 samples took place in the United States, Italy and Spain. PBMCs, B-cell-depleted T cells, or T cells were the source of the cDNA or gDNA that made up the material.

In this sample, this clone turned up a few times. This specimen includes other DNA sequences encoding the same CDR3. CDR1 is SGHDN and CDR2 is FVKESK in the germline V gene. The CDR3 is made up of 14 amino acids. Trimming took 4 bases from V and 1 from J, leaving 10 bases between them. Methods used by the authors: Estimates of nucleated cell counts were drawn from the amplification of reference gene primers. TCRdb's table, derived via immunoSEQ multiplex PCR, lists solely in-frame clones and lacks some. That table supplies the V and J calls and clone size; D and trimming were determined from the DNA. The sample yields 180,000 or so clones, approximately 85% seen once.

The V call is TRBV14, the J call TRBJ1-1, with unresolved D. The TCR was taken from a woman aged 60-70 years with acute or convalescent COVID-19. What was sequenced was peripheral blood. CDR3 nucleotide sequence: TGTGCCAGCAGCCCCGAGACACCGAACACTGAAGCTTTCTTT. The encoded protein is CASSPETPNTEAFF.